Below are 2 T cell receptor beta chains sequenced from a single sample in a study of CD8+CD57+ T cells in acquired aplastic anemia. By flow cytometry, patients selected for sequencing had shown an expansion of CD8+CD57+ cells. TCR beta VDJ and CDR3 profiling used genomic DNA as template. Via MiXCR, TCRdb re-called the reads, giving one row per CDR3 protein. The sample holds 250,000 to 350,000 distinct CDR3 sequences, roughly 53% seen once. Sequenced: sorted CD4+, CD8+, or CD8+CD57+ T cells (not recorded which) from PBMCs. The receptors derive from a human donor with aplastic anemia.

As to this clonotype: No conserved phenylalanine or tryptophan ends this CDR3, so it is likely a read error. Because the CDR3's place on the DNA is in doubt, the DNA is left out and the CDR3 is given as listed by TCRdb. This chain uses TRBV20-1 with TRBJ1-5; TRBD1 was called by the table and not checked on the DNA. CDR1 is DFQATT, CDR2 SNEGSKA, per germline (reference sequence). The CDR3 adds up to 10 amino acids, both ends counted. CDR3 sequence reads: CSAKQGAQRV.

This chain connects TRBV12-3 or TRBV12-4 to TRBJ2-7, with D perhaps TRBD1 (6 bases). V lost 8 bases and J lost 4, with 15 bases in between. This CDR3 spans 13 amino acids. DNA of the CDR3: TGTGCCAGCGGTTGGGACACAGAATACGAGCAGTACTTC. It codes for CASGWDTEYEQYF.